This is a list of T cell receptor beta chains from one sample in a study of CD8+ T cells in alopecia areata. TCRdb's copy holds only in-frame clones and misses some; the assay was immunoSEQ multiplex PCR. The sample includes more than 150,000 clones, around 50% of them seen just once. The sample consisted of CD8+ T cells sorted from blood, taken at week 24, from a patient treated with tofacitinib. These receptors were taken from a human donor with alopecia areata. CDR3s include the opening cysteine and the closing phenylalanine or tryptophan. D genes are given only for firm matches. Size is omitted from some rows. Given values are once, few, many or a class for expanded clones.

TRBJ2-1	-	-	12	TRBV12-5	TGTGCTAGTGGACCCCAGGGCGATGAGCAGTTCTTC	CASGPQGDEQFF
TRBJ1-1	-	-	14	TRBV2	TGTGCCAGCCCTCTCAGGCAGGCGAACACTGAAGCTTTCTTT	CASPLRQANTEAFF
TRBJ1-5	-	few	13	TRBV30	TGTGCCTGGAGTGTTAGTAGGGGGGAGCCCCAGCATTTT	CAWSVSRGEPQHF
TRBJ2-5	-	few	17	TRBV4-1	TGCGCCAGCAGCCAAAACCGGGACGACTTGTACCAAGAGACCCAGTACTTC	CASSQNRDDLYQETQYF
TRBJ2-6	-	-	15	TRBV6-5	TGTGCCAGCATCGGAGTTCACTCTGGGGCCAACGTCCTGACTTTC	CASIGVHSGANVLTF
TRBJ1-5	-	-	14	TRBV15	TGTGCCACCAGCAGGGAGGCTTCCAATCAGCCCCAGCATTTT	CATSREASNQPQHF
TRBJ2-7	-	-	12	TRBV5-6	TGTGCCAGCAGCTTAAAGGGGTACGAGCAGTACTTC	CASSLKGYEQYF
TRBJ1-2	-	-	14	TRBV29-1	TGCAGCGCTCCAGGGATGCAGCCGGCGGATGGCTACACCTTC	CSAPGMQPADGYTF
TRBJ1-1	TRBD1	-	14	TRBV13	TGTGCCAGCAGCTTGGGACAGACGAACACTGAAGCTTTCTTT	CASSLGQTNTEAFF
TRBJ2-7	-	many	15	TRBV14	TGTGCCAGCAGCATTTTGTGGCAGGGGTACTACGAGCAGTACTTC	CASSILWQGYYEQYF
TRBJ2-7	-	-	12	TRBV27	TGTGCCAGCAATACGGTAATGGACGAGCAGTACTTC	CASNTVMDEQYF
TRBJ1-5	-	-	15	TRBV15	TGTGCCACCCACGATGGGGCGAGGGCTAATCAGCCCCAGCATTTT	CATHDGARANQPQHF
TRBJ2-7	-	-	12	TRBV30	TGTGCCTGGAGTTTGGGGTCCTACGAGCAGTACTTC	CAWSLGSYEQYF
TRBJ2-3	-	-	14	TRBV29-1	TGCAGCGTTGGGGCCGGGGCCGGCACAGATACGCAGTATTTT	CSVGAGAGTDTQYF
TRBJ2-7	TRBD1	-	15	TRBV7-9	TGTGCCAGCAGCCCACCGGGGACAGCCAGCTACGAGCAGTACTTC	CASSPPGTASYEQYF
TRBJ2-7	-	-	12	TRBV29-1	TGCAGCGTGGACGGGGCGGGCGGCGAGCAGTACTTC	CSVDGAGGEQYF